This T cell receptor (beta chain) stems from a study of HIV-infected patients and healthy controls. Background on the study: Most of the sixteen became undetectable by the second bleed, and all after another year of therapy. Study-level findings and limits: Healthy controls shared more CDR3 sequences between individuals than HIV-infected patients did. Healthy control repertoires had roughly threefold more distinct CDR3s than untreated HIV+ repertoires, and higher Shannon diversity. In healthy controls, MAIT alpha CDR3s were common; in HIV+ repertoires, severely depleted.

Antiretroviral therapy had run roughly three months, about 14 weeks, before follow-up blood collection. The repertoire came from unfractionated whole blood and reflected all unsorted peripheral T cells. As concerns this clonotype: As yet, its antigen is unknown.

About 540 ng RNA was reverse transcribed with alpha and beta constant-region primers. Separate chain-specific third strand synthesis with multiplexing indices produced the alpha and beta libraries. One entry per CDR3 protein results from TCRdb running MiXCR on the 5' RACE reads. The data contain around 20,000 distinct CDR3 sequences, 7.5% to 10% of them seen just once; the ten biggest clones take up about 20%. CDR1 is SGHTA, CDR2 FQGTGA, per germline. Trimming stripped 2 bases from V and 2 bases from J, with 9 bases between. The CDR3 has 14 residues. This clonotype was sampled from an adult with HIV infection. This specimen consisted of blood, obtained during antiretroviral therapy. The genes are TRBV7-3 and TRBJ1-1; D is unresolved. The CDR3 sequence is CASSLAAGNTEAFF. As DNA, the CDR3 is TGTGCCAGCAGCTTAGCGGCGGGAAACACTGAAGCTTTCTTT.